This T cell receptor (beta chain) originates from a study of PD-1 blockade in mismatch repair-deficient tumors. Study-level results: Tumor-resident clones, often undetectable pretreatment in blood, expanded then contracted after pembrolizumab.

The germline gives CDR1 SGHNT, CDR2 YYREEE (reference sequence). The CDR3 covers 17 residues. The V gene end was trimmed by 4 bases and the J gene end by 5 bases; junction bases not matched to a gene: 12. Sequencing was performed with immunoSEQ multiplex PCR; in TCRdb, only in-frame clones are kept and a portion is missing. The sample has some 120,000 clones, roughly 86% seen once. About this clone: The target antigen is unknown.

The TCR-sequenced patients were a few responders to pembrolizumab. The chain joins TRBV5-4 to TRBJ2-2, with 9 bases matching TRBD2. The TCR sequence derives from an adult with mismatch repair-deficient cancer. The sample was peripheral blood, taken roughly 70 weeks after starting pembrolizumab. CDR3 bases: TGTGCCAGCAGCCCCCGAAGGGGACTAGCTGAAACCGGGGAGCTGTTTTTT. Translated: CASSPRRGLAETGELFF.